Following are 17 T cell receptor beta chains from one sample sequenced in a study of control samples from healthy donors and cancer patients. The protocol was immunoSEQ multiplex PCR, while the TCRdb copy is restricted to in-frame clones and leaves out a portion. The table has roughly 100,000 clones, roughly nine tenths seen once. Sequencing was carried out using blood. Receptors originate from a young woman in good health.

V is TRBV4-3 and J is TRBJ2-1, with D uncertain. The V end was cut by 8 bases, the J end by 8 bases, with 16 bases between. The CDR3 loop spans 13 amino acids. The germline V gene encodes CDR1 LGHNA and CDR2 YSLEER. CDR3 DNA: TGCGCCAGCGCCTATACCCTGCGCGATGAGCAGTTCTTC. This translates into CASAYTLRDEQFF.

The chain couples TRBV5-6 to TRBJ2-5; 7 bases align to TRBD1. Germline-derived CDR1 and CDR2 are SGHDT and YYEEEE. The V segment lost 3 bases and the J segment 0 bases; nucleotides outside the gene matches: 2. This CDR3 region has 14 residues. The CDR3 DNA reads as TGTGCCAGCAGCTGGGGACAGAACCAAGAGACCCAGTACTTC. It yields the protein CASSWGQNQETQYF.

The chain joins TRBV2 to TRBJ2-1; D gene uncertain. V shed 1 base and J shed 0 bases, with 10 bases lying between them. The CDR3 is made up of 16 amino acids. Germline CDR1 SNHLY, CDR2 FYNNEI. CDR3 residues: CASSEEGLRSYNEQFF. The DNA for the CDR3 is TGTGCCAGCAGTGAAGAGGGTCTCCGCTCCTACAATGAGCAGTTCTTC.

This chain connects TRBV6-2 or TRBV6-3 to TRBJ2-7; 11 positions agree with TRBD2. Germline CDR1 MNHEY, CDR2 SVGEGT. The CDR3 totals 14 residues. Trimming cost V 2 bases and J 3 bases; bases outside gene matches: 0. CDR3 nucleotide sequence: TGTGCCAGCAGTTACGGGACTAGCGGCTACGAGCAGTACTTC. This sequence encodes CASSYGTSGYEQYF.

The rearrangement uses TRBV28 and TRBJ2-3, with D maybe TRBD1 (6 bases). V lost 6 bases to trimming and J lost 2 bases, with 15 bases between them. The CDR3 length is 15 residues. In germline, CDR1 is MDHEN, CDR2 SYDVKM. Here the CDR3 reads CASSPNRVSTDTQYF. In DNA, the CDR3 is TGTGCCAGCAGCCCAAACAGGGTCTCCACAGATACGCAGTATTTT. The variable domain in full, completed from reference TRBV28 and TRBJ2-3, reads DVKVTQSSRYLVKRTGEKVFLECVQDMDHENMFWYRQDPGLGLRLIYFSYDVKMKEKGDIPEGYSVSREKKERFSLILESASTNQTSMYLCASSPNRVSTDTQYFGPGTRLTVL.

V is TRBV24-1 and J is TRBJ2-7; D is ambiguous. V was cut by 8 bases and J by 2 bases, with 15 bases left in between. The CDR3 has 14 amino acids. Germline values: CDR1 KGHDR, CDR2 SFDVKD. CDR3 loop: CATILPSLTYEQYF. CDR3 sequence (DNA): TGTGCCACCATCCTCCCGTCTCTGACCTACGAGCAGTACTTC.

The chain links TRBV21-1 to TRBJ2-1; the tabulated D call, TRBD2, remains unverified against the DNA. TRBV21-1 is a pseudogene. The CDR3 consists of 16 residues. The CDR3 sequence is CASSNNLRFSYNEQFF. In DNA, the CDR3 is TGTGCCAGCAGCAACAACCTCCGGTTCTCCTACAATGAGCAGTTCTTC.

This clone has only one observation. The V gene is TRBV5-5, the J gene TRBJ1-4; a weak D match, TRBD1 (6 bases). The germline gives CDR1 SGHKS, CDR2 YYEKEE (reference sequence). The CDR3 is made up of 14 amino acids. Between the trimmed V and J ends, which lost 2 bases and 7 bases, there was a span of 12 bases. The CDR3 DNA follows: TGTGCCAGCAGCTTCAGGGGCGTAGTTGAAAAACTGTTTTTT. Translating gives CASSFRGVVEKLFF. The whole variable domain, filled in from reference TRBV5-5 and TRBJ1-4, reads DAGVTQSPTHLIKTRGQQVTLRCSPISGHKSVSWYQQVLGQGPQFIFQYYEKEERGRGNFPDRFSARQFPNYSSELNVNALLLGDSALYLCASSFRGVVEKLFFGSGTQLSVL.

The CDR3 loop is CASSILAGGFTDTQYF. CDR3 nucleotide sequence: TGTGCCAGCAGCATCCTAGCGGGGGGGTTCACAGATACGCAGTATTTT. The chain employs TRBV11-2 and TRBJ2-3, with 12 bases identical to TRBD2. Per germline, CDR1 SGHAT and CDR2 FQNNGV. The V segment lost 5 bases and the J segment 2 bases; nucleotides outside the gene matches: 5. CDR3 size: 16 residues.

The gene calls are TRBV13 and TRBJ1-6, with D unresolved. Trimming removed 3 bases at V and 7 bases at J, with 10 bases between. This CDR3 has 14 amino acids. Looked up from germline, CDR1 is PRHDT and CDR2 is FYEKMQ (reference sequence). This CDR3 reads CASSLRGNNSPLHF. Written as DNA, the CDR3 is TGTGCCAGCAGCTTGAGAGGGAACAATTCACCCCTCCACTTT. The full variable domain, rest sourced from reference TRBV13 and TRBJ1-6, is AAGVIQSPRHLIKEKRETATLKCYPIPRHDTVYWYQQGPGQDPQFLISFYEKMQSDKGSIPDRFSAQQFSDYHSELNMSSLELGDSALYFCASSLRGNNSPLHFGNGTRLTVT.

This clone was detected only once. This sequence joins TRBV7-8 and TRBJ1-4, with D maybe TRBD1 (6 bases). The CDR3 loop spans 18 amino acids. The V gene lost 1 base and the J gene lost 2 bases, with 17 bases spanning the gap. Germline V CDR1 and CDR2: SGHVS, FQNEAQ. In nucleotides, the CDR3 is TGTGCCAGCAGCTTAGGGTACAGGGAGGGGTCGACTAATGAAAAACTGTTTTTT. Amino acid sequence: CASSLGYREGSTNEKLFF. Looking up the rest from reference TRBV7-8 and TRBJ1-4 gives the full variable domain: GAGVSQSPRYKVAKRGQDVALRCDPISGHVSLFWYQQALGQGPEFLTYFQNEAQLDKSGLPSDRFFAERPEGSVSTLKIQRTQQEDSAVYLCASSLGYREGSTNEKLFFGSGTQLSVL.

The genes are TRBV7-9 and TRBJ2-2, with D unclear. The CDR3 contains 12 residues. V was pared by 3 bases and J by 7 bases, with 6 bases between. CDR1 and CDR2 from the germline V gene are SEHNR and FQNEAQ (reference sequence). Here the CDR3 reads CASSFDGGELFF. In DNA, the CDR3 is TGTGCCAGCAGCTTTGACGGCGGGGAGCTGTTTTTT.

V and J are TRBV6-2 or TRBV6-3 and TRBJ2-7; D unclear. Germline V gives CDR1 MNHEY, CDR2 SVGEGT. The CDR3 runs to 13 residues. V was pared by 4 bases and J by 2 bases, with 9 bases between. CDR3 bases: TGTGCCAGCAGTTTAACGGTGGCCTACGAGCAGTACTTC. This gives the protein CASSLTVAYEQYF.

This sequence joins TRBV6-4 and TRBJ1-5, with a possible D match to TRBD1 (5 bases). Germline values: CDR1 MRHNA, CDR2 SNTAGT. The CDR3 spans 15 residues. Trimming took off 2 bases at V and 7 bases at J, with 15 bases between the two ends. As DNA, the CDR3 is TGTGCCAGCAGTGACCCTGGCAGGGCGAGCCAGCCCCAGCATTTT. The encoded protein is CASSDPGRASQPQHF.

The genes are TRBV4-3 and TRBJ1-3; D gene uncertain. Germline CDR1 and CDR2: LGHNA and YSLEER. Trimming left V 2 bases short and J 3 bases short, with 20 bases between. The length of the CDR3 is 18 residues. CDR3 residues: CASSQTRDDHFRGNTIYF. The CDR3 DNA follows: TGCGCCAGCAGCCAAACGAGGGATGACCACTTTCGTGGAAACACCATATATTTT.

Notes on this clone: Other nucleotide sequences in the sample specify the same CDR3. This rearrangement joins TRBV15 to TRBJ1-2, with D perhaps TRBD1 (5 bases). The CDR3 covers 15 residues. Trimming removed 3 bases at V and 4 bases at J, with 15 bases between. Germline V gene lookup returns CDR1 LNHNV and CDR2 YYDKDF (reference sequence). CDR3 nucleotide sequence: TGTGCCACCAGCAGGGGCGGGGGGGGAATCTATGGCTACACCTTC. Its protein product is CATSRGGGGIYGYTF.

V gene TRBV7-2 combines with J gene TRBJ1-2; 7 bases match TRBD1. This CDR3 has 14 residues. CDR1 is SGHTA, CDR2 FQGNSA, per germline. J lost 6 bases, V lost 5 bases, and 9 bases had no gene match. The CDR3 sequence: CASSPRGGDNGYTF. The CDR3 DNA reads TGTGCCAGCAGCCCCAGAGGGGGCGATAATGGCTACACCTTC.